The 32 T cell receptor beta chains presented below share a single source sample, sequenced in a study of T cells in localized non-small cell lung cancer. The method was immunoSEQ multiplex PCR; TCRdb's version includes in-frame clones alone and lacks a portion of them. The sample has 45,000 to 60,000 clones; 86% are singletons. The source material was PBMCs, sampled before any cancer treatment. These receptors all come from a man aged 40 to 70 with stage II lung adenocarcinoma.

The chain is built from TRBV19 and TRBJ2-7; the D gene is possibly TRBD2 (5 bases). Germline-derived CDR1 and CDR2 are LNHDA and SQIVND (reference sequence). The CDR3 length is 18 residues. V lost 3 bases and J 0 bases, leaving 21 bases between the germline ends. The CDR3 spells CASSILYPSGESSYEQYF. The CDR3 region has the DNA TGTGCCAGTAGTATCCTTTATCCTTCCGGGGAAAGCTCCTACGAGCAGTACTTC.

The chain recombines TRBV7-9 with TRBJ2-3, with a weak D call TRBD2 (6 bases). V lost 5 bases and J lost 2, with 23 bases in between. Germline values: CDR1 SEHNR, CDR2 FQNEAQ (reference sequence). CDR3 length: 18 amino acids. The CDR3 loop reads CASSALARAAPYTDTQYF. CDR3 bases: TGTGCCAGCAGCGCTCTAGCGAGGGCGGCCCCCTACACAGATACGCAGTATTTT.

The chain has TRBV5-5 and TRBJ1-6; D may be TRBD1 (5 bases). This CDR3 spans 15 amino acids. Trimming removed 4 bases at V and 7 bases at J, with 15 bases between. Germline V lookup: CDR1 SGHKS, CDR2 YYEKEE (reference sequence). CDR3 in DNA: TGTGCCAGCAGCCTGGACAATCCGGGGAATTCACCCCTCCACTTT. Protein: CASSLDNPGNSPLHF. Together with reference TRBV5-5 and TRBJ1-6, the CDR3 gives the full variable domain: DAGVTQSPTHLIKTRGQQVTLRCSPISGHKSVSWYQQVLGQGPQFIFQYYEKEERGRGNFPDRFSARQFPNYSSELNVNALLLGDSALYLCASSLDNPGNSPLHFGNGTRLTVT.

The CDR3 nucleotides are TGCAGCGTGGGGACTGAGGGAAACACCATATATTTT. This translates into CSVGTEGNTIYF. The rearrangement links TRBV29-1 to TRBJ1-3, with D perhaps matching TRBD1 (5 bases). The CDR3 length is 12 residues. The V gene's germline CDR1 is SQVTM and CDR2 ANQGSEA. V shed 6 bases and J shed 4 bases, with 10 bases lying between them.

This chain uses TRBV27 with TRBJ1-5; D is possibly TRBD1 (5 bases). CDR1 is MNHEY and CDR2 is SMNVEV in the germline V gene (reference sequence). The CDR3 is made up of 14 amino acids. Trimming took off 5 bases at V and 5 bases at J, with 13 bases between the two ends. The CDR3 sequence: CASSPDGTHQPQHF. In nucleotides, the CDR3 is TGTGCCAGCAGTCCGGATGGGACTCATCAGCCCCAGCATTTT.

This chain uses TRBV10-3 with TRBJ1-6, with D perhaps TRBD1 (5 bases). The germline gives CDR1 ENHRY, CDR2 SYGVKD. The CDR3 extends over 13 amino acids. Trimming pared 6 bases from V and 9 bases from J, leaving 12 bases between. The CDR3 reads CAIRLDGGSPLHF. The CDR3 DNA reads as TGTGCCATCAGACTAGACGGGGGTTCACCCCTCCACTTT.

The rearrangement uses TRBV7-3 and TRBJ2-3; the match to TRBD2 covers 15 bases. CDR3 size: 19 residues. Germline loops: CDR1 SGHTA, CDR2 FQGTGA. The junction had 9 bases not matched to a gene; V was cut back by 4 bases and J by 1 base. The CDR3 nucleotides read TGTGCCAGCAGCTCGGGACTAGCGGGGGGCCTTTCCCGCACAGATACGCAGTATTTT. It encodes CASSSGLAGGLSRTDTQYF. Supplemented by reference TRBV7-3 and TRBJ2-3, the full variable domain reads GAGVSQTPSNKVTEKGKYVELRCDPISGHTALYWYRQSLGQGPEFLIYFQGTGAADDSGLPNDRFFAVRPEGSVSTLKIQRTERGDSAVYLCASSSGLAGGLSRTDTQYFGPGTRLTVL.

CDR3 coding DNA: TGCAGCGTTGATAGCGGGCAGGCAGGGTCCAACTATGGCTACACCTTC. Translating gives CSVDSGQAGSNYGYTF. The chain has TRBV29-1 and TRBJ1-2; maybe TRBD1 (5 bases). Trimming removed 3 bases at V and 2 bases at J, with 19 bases between. Looked up from germline, CDR1 is SQVTM and CDR2 is ANQGSEA. The CDR3 has 16 residues.

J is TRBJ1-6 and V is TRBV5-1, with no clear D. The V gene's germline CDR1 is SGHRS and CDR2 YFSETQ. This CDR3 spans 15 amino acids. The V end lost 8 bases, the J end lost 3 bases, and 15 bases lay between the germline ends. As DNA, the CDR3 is TGCGCCAGTCGCAATTACGGGTTCTATAATTCACCCCTCCACTTT. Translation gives CASRNYGFYNSPLHF.

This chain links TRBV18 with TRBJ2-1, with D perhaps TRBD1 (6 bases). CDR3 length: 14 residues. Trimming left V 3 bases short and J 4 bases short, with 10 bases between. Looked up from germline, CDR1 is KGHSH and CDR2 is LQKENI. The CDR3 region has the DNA TGTGCCAGCTCACCCGGACAGAGTTACAATGAGCAGTTCTTC. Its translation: CASSPGQSYNEQFF.

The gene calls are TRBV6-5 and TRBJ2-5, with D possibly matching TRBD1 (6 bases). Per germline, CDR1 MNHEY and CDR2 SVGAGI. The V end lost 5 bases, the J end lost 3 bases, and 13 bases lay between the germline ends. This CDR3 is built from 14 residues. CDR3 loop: CASSEGGKEETQYF. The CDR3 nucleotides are TGTGCCAGCAGTGAAGGGGGAAAGGAAGAGACCCAGTACTTC.

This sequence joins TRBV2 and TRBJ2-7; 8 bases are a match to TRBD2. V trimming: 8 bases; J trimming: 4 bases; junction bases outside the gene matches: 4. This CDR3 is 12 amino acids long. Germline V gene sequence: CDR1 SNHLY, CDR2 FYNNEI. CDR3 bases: TGTGCCAGCCGGGAGGGTGGGTACGAGCAGTACTTC. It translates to CASREGGYEQYF. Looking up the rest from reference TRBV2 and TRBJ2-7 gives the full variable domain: EPEVTQTPSHQVTQMGQEVILRCVPISNHLYFYWYRQILGQKVEFLVSFYNNEISEKSEIFDDQFSVERPDGSNFTLKIRSTKLEDSAMYFCASREGGYEQYFGPGTRLTVT.

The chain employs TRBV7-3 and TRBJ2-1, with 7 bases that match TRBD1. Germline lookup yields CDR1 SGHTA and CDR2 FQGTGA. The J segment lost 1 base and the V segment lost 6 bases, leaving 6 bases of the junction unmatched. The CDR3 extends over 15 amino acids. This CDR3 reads CASSTRQGSYNEQFF. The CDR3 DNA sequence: TGTGCCAGCAGTACAAGACAGGGTTCCTACAATGAGCAGTTCTTC. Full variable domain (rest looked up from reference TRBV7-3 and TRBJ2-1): GAGVSQTPSNKVTEKGKYVELRCDPISGHTALYWYRQSLGQGPEFLIYFQGTGAADDSGLPNDRFFAVRPEGSVSTLKIQRTERGDSAVYLCASSTRQGSYNEQFFGPGTRLTVL.

In nucleotides, the CDR3 is TGTGCCAGCAGTCCCGTCCGTCCCCCGGCTGAAGCTTTCTTT. Amino acid sequence: CASSPVRPPAEAFF. The genes are TRBV7-8 and TRBJ1-1; D unresolved. V was shortened by 6 bases and J by 6 bases, with 17 bases between the two germline ends. The CDR3 has 14 amino acids. Germline CDR1 SGHVS, CDR2 FQNEAQ.

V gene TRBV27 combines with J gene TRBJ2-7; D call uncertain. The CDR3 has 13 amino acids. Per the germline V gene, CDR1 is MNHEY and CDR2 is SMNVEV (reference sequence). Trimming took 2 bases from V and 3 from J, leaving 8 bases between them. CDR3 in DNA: TGTGCCAGCAGTTTAGGGTCAGTCTACGAGCAGTACTTC. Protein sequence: CASSLGSVYEQYF.

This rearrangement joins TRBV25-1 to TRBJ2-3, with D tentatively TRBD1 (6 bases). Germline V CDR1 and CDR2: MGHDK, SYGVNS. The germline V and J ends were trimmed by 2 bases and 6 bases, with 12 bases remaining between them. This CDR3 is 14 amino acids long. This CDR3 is CASSEQGTSDTQYF. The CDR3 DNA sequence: TGTGCCAGCAGTGAACAAGGGACAAGCGATACGCAGTATTTT.

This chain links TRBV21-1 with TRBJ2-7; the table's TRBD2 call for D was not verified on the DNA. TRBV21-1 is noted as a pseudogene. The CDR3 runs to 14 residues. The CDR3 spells CASSTRESSYEQYV. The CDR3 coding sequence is TGTGCCAGCAGCACCCGGGAGAGCTCCTACGAGCAGTACGTC.

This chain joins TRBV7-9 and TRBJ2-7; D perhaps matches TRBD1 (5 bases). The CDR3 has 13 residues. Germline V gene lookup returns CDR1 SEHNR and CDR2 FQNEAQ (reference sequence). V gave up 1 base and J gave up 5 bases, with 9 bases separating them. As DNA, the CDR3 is TGTGCCAGCAGCTTAGTTGGCAGGGACGAGCAGTACTTC. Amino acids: CASSLVGRDEQYF.

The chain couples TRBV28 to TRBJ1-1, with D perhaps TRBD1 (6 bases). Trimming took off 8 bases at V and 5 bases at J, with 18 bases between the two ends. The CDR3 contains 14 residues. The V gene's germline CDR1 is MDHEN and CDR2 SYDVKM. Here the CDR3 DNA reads TGTGCCAGCCTCTTAGAAGGGGGTTGGACTGAAGCTTTCTTT. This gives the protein CASLLEGGWTEAFF. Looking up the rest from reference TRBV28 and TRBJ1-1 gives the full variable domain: DVKVTQSSRYLVKRTGEKVFLECVQDMDHENMFWYRQDPGLGLRLIYFSYDVKMKEKGDIPEGYSVSREKKERFSLILESASTNQTSMYLCASLLEGGWTEAFFGQGTRLTVV.

This CDR3 reads CASSEAPGQGLSQLWGYTF. The CDR3 bases are TGTGCCAGCAGTGAAGCACCGGGACAGGGGCTTTCTCAACTATGGGGCTACACCTTC. The chain uses TRBV2 and TRBJ1-2; 10 positions agree with TRBD1. Per the germline V gene, CDR1 is SNHLY and CDR2 is FYNNEI. The CDR3 consists of 19 residues. V lost 0 bases and J lost 8; bases outside the gene matches: 18. The variable domain in full, with the rest retrieved from reference TRBV2 and TRBJ1-2, is EPEVTQTPSHQVTQMGQEVILRCVPISNHLYFYWYRQILGQKVEFLVSFYNNEISEKSEIFDDQFSVERPDGSNFTLKIRSTKLEDSAMYFCASSEAPGQGLSQLWGYTFGSGTRLTVV.

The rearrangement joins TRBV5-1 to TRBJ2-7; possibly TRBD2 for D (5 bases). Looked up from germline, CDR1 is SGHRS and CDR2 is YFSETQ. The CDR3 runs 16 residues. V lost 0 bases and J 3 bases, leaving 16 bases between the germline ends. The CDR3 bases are TGCGCCAGCAGCTTGGGGTTACTAGTCCCAGACTACGAGCAGTACTTC. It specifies CASSLGLLVPDYEQYF.

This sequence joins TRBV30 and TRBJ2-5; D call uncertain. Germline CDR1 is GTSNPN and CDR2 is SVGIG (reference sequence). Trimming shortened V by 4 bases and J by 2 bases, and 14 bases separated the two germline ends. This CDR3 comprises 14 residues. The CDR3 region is CAWTRIDHQETQYF. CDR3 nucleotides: TGTGCCTGGACCCGAATCGACCATCAAGAGACCCAGTACTTC.

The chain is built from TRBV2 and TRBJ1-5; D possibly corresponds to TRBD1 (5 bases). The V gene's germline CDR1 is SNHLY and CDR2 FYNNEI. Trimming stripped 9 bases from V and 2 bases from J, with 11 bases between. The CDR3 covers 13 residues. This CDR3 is CASGGDGNQPQHF. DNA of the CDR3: TGTGCCAGTGGGGGGGATGGCAATCAGCCCCAGCATTTT.

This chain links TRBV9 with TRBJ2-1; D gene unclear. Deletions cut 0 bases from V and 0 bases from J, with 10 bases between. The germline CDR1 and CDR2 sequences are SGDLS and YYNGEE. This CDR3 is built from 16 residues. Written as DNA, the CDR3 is TGTGCCAGCAGCGTAGTTGGGCAACTCTCCTACAATGAGCAGTTCTTC. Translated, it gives CASSVVGQLSYNEQFF.

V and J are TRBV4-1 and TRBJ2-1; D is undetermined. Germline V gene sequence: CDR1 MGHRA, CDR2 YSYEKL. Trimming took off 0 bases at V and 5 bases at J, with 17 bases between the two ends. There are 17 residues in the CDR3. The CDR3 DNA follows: TGCGCCAGCAGCCAAGATAGTGGGCTAGAGACCCACAATGAGCAGTTCTTC. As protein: CASSQDSGLETHNEQFF.

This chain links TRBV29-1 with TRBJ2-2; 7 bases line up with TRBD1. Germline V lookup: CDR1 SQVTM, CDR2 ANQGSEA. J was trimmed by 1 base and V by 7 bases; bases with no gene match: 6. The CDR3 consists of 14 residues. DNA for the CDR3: TGCAGCGGCCGGACAGGACTGAACACCGGGGAGCTGTTTTTT. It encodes CSGRTGLNTGELFF.

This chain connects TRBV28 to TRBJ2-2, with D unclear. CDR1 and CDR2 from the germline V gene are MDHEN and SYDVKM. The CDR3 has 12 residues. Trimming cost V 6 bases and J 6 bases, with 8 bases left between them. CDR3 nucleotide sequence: TGTGCCAGCAGCTCCTCATCCGGGGAGCTGTTTTTT. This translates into CASSSSSGELFF.

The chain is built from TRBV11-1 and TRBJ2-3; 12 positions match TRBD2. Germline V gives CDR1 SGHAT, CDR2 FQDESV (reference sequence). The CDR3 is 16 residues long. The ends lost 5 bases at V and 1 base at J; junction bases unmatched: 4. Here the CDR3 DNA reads TGTGCCAGCAGCCCTAGCGGGGGGGCCGGCACAGATACGCAGTATTTT. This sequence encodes CASSPSGGAGTDTQYF.

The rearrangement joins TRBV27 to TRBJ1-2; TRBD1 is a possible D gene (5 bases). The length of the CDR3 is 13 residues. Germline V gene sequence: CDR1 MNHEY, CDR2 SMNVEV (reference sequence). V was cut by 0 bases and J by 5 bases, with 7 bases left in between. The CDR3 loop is CASSLSTAYGYTF. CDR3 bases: TGTGCCAGCAGTTTATCGACAGCGTATGGCTACACCTTC.

The CDR3 DNA is TGCGCCAGCAGCCAAGATTATGAGCAGGGAAGCGGCTACACCTTC. This codes for CASSQDYEQGSGYTF. The rearrangement joins TRBV4-1 to TRBJ1-2, with D perhaps matching TRBD1 (5 bases). The length of the CDR3 is 15 residues. CDR1 is MGHRA and CDR2 is YSYEKL in the germline V gene. V lost 0 bases and J 8 bases, leaving 16 bases between the germline ends.

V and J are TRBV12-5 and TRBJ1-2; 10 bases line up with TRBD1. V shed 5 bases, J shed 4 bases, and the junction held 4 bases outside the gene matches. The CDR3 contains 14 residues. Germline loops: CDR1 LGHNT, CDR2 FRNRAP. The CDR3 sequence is CASGLDRGGYGYTF. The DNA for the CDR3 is TGTGCTAGTGGTCTGGACAGGGGGGGCTATGGCTACACCTTC.

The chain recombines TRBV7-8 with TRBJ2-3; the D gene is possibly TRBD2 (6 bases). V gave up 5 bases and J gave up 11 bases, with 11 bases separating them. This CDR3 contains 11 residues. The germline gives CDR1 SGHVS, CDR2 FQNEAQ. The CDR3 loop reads CASSPGLKQYF. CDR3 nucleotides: TGTGCCAGCAGCCCCGGACTAAAGCAGTATTTT. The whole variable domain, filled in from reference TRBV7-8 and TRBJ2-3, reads GAGVSQSPRYKVAKRGQDVALRCDPISGHVSLFWYQQALGQGPEFLTYFQNEAQLDKSGLPSDRFFAERPEGSVSTLKIQRTQQEDSAVYLCASSPGLKQYFGPGTRLTVL.